This T cell receptor (beta chain) derives from a study of CD8 T cells in Susac syndrome. Random hexamers were used to reverse transcribe 0.5 to 1 ug of RNA. The CDR3 of TCR beta was amplified by immunoSEQ multiplex PCR across 54 Vbeta and 13 Jbeta. TCRdb called the immunoSEQ multiplex PCR reads again in MiXCR, with one record for every CDR3 protein. Here the sample spans more than 150,000 distinct CDR3 sequences, roughly 95% being singletons. Study findings and constraints: The authors acknowledged that their TCR sequencing and HLA analysis involved a relatively small number of individuals.

CD8+ and CD4+ T cells from blood underwent TCR beta sequencing, which was carried out in a high-throughput format. The TEMRA cells underwent FACS enrichment, while the CD8+ and CD4+ T cells underwent negative isolation. On this clonotype: Its target is not known.

Germline CDR1 SGHNT, CDR2 YYREEE (reference sequence). V was clipped by 3 bases and J by 6 bases; unmatched bases: 2. The CDR3 extends over 12 amino acids. Sample: CD4+ T cells from PBMCs. The chain combines TRBV5-4 with TRBJ2-7; 8 nucleotides agree with TRBD1. The clonotype originates from a human donor with Susac syndrome. The CDR3 loop is CASSSDRGEQYF. In DNA, the CDR3 is TGTGCCAGCAGCTCCGACAGGGGCGAGCAGTACTTC. Full variable domain (outside the CDR3, taken from reference TRBV5-4 and TRBJ2-7): ETGVTQSPTHLIKTRGQQVTLRCSSQSGHNTVSWYQQALGQGPQFIFQYYREEENGRGNFPPRFSGLQFPNYSSELNVNALELDDSALYLCASSSDRGEQYFGPGTRLTVT.